This T cell receptor beta chain is drawn from a study of T cells in Graves' hyperthyroidism and ophthalmopathy. Study in general: Peripheral blood samples were taken at initial diagnosis, prior to any treatment. Study results and limitations: Most clonotypes expanded in the thyroid (above 0.001) were also present in blood.

V was shortened by 6 bases and J by 2 bases, with 16 bases between the two germline ends. Germline CDR1 and CDR2: SQVTM and ANQGSEA. The CDR3 sequence is 14 residues long. Amplified regions were TCR beta CDR3 sequences from RNA transcripts. Initially, a first-round RT-PCR of the TCR CDR3 employed the HTBI primer set. MiXCR was run by TCRdb on the multiplex PCR reads, yielding one entry per CDR3 protein. Among a few hundred thousand distinct CDR3 sequences listed, roughly a sixth were seen once. This clonotype was observed many times. Its antigen is still unknown. This chain joins TRBV29-1 and TRBJ2-5; TRBD1 is a possible D gene (5 bases). This receptor was identified in a woman aged 35 to 49 with Graves' ophthalmopathy. Sequenced sample: blood. For the CDR3, the DNA is TGCAGCGTCCGAGCCAGGGCAGGGCAAGAGACCCAGTACTTC. Protein product: CSVRARAGQETQYF.